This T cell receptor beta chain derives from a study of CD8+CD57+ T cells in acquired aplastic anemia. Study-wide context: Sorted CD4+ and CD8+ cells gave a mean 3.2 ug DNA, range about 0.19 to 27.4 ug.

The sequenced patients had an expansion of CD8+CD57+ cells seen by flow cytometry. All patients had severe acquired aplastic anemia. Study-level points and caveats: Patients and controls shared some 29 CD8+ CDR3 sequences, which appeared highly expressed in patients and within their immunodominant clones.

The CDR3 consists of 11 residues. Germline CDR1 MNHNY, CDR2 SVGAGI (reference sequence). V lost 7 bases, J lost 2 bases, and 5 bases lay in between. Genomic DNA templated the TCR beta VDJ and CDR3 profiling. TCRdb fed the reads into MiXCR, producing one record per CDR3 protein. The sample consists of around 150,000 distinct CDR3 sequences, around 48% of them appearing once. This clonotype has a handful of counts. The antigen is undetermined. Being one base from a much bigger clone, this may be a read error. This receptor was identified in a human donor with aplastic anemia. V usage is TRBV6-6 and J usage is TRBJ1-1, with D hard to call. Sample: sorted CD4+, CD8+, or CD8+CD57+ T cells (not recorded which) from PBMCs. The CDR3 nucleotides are TGTGCCAGCATGGGCAACACTGAAGCTTTCTTT. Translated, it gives CASMGNTEAFF.